The sequence of this TCR beta chain was determined in a study of T cell responses to AZD1222 COVID-19 vaccine. Broader study findings: Spike-specific TCR breadth and depth grew following two AZD1222 doses.

Sequencing used immunoSEQ multiplex PCR; TCRdb keeps in-frame clones, though not all of them. The data contain some 150,000 clones, 85% to 95% of them singletons. A remark on this clone: Its specificity is not known.

V lost 6 bases, J lost 6 bases, and 23 bases lay in between. The CDR3 loop spans 16 amino acids. Germline V gene lookup returns CDR1 LNHDA and CDR2 SQIVND (reference sequence). This specimen was peripheral blood, taken on day 0 of AZD1222 vaccination. The source of this sequence is an adult in good health. The V and J genes are TRBV19 and TRBJ1-2; perhaps TRBD1 as D (5 bases). The CDR3 sequence is CASSHPFGGEGDGYTF. CDR3 nucleotide sequence: TGTGCCAGTAGCCACCCCTTTGGGGGGGAAGGAGATGGCTACACCTTC.